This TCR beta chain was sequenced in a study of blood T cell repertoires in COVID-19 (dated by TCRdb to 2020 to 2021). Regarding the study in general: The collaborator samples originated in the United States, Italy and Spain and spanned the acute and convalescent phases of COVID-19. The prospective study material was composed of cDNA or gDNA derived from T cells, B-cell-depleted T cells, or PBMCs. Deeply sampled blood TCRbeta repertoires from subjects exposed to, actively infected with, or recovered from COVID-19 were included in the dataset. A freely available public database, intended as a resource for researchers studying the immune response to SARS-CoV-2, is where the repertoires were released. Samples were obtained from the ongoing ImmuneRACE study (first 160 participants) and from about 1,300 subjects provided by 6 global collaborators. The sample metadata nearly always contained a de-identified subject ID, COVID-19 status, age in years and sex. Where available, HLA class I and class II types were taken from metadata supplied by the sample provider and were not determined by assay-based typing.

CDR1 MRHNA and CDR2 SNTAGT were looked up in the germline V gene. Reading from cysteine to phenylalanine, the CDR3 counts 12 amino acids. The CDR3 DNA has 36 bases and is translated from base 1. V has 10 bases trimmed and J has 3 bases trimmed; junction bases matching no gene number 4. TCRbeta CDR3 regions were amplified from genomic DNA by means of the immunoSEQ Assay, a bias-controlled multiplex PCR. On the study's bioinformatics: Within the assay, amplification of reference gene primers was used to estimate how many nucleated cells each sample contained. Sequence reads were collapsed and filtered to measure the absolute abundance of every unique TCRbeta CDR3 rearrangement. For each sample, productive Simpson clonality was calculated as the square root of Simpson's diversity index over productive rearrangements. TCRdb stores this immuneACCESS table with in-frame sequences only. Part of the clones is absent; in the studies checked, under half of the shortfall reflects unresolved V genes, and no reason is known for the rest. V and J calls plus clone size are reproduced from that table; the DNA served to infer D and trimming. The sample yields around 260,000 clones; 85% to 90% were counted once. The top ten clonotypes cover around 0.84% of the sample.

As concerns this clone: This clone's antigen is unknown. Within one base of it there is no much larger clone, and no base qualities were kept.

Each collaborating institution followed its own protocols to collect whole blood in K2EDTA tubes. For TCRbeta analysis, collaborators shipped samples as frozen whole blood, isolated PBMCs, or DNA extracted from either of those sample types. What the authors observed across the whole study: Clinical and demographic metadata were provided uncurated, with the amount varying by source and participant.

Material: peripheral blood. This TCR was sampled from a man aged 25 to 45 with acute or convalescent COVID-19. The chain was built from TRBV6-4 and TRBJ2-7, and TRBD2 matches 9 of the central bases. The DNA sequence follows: TGTGCCATCCCTAGCGGGAACTACGAGCAGTACTTC. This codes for CAIPSGNYEQYF.